The subject of this entry is one TCR beta chain. The data were taken from a study of cytomegalovirus exposure and HLA in healthy donors. The method was immunoSEQ multiplex PCR; TCRdb's version includes in-frame clones alone and lacks a portion of them. The sample lists around 150,000 clones, 90% to 97% occurring once. Trimming left V 2 bases short and J 7 bases short, with 15 bases between. CDR3 length equals 15 residues. Germline CDR1 and CDR2: SGHTA and FQGNSA. The sequence was collected from a woman between 18 and 30 years old in good health and CMV-seronegative. The source material was PBMCs. The chain is built from TRBV7-2 and TRBJ2-1, with a weak D call TRBD2 (7 bases). The CDR3: CASSLRGGGGNEQFF. In DNA, the CDR3 is TGTGCCAGCAGCTTACGAGGGGGGGGTGGAAATGAGCAGTTCTTC.